This is a list of T cell receptor beta chains from one sample in a study of T cell repertoires in aging, cancer and after chemotherapy. MiXCR, applied by TCRdb to the multiplex PCR reads, yields one record per CDR3 protein. The table shows roughly 7,000 distinct CDR3 sequences, with about 30% occurring only once. Sequences were obtained from blood. Receptors originate from a human donor with a blood cancer. Each CDR3 is given with its conserved first and last residue. D genes are given only for firm matches. Clone sizes are given selectively: once, few, many, or a class where the clone is expanded.

j_gene | v_gene | abundance | d_gene | len | CDR3aa | CDR3nt
TRBJ1-1 | TRBV27 | few | NA | 14 | CASSLKISNTEAFF | TGTGCCAGCAGTTTAAAGATTTCGAACACTGAAGCTTTCTTT
TRBJ1-5 | TRBV18 | once | NA | 15 | CASSPMNGVGQPQHF | TGTGCCAGCTCACCAATGAATGGGGTAGGACAGCCCCAGCATTTT
TRBJ2-3 | TRBV6-6 | medium-sized | NA | 12 | CASGENTDTQYF | TGTGCCAGCGGGGAAAACACAGATACGCAGTATTTT
TRBJ1-4 | TRBV6-4 | NA | NA | 13 | CASPTGGWEKLFF | TGTGCCAGCCCTACGGGGGGGTGGGAAAAACTGTTTTTT
TRBJ2-7 | TRBV10-1 | few | TRBD2 | 17 | CASSETGGMGRGYEQYF | TGCGCCAGCAGTGAGACGGGGGGAATGGGTCGGGGGTACGAGCAGTACTTC
TRBJ1-5 | TRBV29-1 | medium-sized | NA | 13 | CSVAVDSNQPQHF | TGCAGCGTTGCGGTGGATAGCAATCAGCCCCAGCATTTT
TRBJ2-3 | TRBV6-6 | few | TRBD2 | 15 | CASRTSGGAVDTQYF | TGTGCCAGCAGGACTAGCGGGGGGGCTGTAGATACGCAGTATTTT
TRBJ2-5 | TRBV11-3 | few | TRBD1 | 18 | CASSPTAGTGGPQETQYF | TGTGCCAGCAGCCCAACCGCCGGGACAGGGGGTCCTCAAGAGACCCAGTACTTC
TRBJ1-6 | TRBV30 | medium-sized | TRBD1 | 13 | CAWRGQGLTPLHF | TGTGCCTGGAGAGGACAGGGCCTGACACCCCTCCACTTT
TRBJ2-3 | TRBV12-3/TRBV12-4 | NA | TRBD2 | 16 | CASSLGGLYITDTQYF | TGTGCCAGCAGTTTAGGGGGACTATACATCACAGATACGCAGTATTTT
TRBJ2-1 | TRBV6-1 | few | NA | 17 | CASSDLWGPSPYNEQFF | TGTGCCAGCAGTGATTTATGGGGACCCTCCCCCTACAATGAGCAGTTCTTC
TRBJ2-3 | TRBV6-2/TRBV6-3 | few | NA | 15 | CASSHGIHSTDTQYF | TGTGCCAGCAGTCACGGAATACATAGCACAGATACGCAGTATTTT
TRBJ1-1 | TRBV19 | NA | NA | 13 | CASSINRETEAFF | TGTGCCAGTAGTATAAACAGGGAGACTGAAGCTTTCTTT
TRBJ1-1 | TRBV10-1 | NA | TRBD1 | 18 | CASSESGTGGKMNTEAFF | TGCGCCAGCAGTGAGTCAGGGACAGGGGGAAAAATGAACACTGAAGCTTTCTTT
TRBJ2-7 | TRBV6-1 | NA | TRBD2 | 15 | CASSEASGGAHEQYF | TGTGCCAGCAGTGAAGCTAGCGGGGGGGCCCACGAGCAGTACTTC
TRBJ1-2 | TRBV6-2/TRBV6-3 | NA | NA | 12 | CASTHGFYGYTF | TGTGCCAGCACCCATGGCTTCTATGGCTACACCTTC
TRBJ1-2 | TRBV30 | NA | NA | 15 | CAWNPPEGRVGGYTF | TGTGCCTGGAACCCCCCCGAGGGCCGGGTTGGCGGCTACACCTTC
TRBJ2-1 | TRBV12-3/TRBV12-4 | few | NA | 11 | CASSLYNEQFF | TGTGCCAGCAGCTTATACAATGAGCAGTTCTTC
TRBJ2-3 | TRBV24-1 | NA | NA | 14 | CATSGPVSTDTQYF | TGTGCCACCTCCGGGCCAGTAAGCACAGATACGCAGTATTTT
TRBJ1-4 | TRBV5-4 | medium-sized | TRBD1 | 14 | CASSLGQGPGELFF | TGTGCCAGCAGCTTGGGACAGGGCCCCGGGGAACTGTTTTTT